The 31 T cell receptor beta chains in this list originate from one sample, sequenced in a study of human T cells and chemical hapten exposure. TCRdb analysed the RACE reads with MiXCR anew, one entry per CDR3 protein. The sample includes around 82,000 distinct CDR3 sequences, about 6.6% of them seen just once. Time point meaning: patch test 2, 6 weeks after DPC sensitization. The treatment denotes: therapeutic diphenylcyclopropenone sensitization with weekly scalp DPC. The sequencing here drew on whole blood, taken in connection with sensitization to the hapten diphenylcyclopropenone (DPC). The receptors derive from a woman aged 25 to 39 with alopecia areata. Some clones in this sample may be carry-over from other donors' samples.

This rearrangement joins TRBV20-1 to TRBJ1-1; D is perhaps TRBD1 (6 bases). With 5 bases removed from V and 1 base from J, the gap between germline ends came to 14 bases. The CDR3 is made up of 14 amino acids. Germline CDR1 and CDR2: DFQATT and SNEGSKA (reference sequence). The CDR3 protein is CSAPKGGENTEAFF. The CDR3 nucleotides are TGCAGTGCTCCGAAAGGGGGAGAGAACACTGAAGCTTTCTTT.

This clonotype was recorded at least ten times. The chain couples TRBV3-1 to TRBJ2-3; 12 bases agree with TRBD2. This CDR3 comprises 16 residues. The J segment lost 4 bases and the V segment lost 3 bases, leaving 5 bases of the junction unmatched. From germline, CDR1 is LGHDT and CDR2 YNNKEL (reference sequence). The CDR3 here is CASSQLTSGGSDTQYF. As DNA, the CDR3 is TGTGCCAGCAGCCAGCTGACTAGCGGGGGATCAGATACGCAGTATTTT.

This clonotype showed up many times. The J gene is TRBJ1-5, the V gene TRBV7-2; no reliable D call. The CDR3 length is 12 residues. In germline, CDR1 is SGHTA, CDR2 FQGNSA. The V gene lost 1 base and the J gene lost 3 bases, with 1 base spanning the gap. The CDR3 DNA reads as TGTGCCAGCAGCTTAGACAATCAGCCCCAGCATTTT. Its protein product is CASSLDNQPQHF. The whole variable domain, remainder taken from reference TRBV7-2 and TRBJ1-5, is GAGVSQSPSNKVTEKGKDVELRCDPISGHTALYWYRQSLGQGLEFLIYFQGNSAPDKSGLPSDRFSAERTGGSVSTLTIQRTQQEDSAVYLCASSLDNQPQHFGDGTRLSIL.

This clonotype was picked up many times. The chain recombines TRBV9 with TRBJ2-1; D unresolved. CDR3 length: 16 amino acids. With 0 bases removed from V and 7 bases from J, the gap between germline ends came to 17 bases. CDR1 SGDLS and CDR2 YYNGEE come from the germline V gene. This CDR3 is CASSVAYSTVWNEQFF. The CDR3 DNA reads TGTGCCAGCAGCGTAGCTTACAGCACAGTCTGGAATGAGCAGTTCTTC.

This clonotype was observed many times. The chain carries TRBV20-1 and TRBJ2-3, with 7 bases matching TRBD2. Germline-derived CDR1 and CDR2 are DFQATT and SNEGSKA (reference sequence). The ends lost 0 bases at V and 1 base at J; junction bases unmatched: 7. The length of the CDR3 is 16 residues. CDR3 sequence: CSARDVGGGGTDTQYF. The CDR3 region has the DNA TGCAGTGCTAGAGATGTGGGGGGGGGAGGCACAGATACGCAGTATTTT.

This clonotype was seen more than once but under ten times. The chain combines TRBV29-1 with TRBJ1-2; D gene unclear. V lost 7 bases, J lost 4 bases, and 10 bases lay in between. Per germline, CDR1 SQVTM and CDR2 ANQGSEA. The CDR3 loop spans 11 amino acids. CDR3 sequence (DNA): TGCAGCGCTAGGGAACCCTATGGCTACACCTTC. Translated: CSAREPYGYTF.

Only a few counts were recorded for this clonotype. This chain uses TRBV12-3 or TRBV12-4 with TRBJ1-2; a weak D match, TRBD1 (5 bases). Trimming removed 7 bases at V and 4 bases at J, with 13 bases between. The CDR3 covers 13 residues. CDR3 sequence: CASTGDQGYGYTF. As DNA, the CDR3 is TGTGCCAGCACGGGAGATCAGGGCTATGGCTACACCTTC.

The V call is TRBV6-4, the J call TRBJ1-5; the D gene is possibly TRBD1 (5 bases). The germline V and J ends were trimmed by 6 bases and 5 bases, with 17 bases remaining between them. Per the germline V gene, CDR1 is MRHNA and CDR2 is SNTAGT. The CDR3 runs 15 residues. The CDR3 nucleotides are TGTGCCAGCAGCCGCGGGGGGGGGGACTATCAGCCCCAGCATTTT. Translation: CASSRGGGDYQPQHF.

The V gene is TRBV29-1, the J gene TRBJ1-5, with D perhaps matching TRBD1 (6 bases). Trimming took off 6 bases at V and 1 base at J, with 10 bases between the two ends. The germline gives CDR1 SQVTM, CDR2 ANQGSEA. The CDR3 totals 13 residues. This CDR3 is CSVAGQSNQPQHF. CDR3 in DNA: TGCAGCGTGGCCGGACAGAGCAATCAGCCCCAGCATTTT. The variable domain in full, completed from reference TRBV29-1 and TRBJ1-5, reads SAVISQKPSRDICQRGTSLTIQCQVDSQVTMMFWYRQQPGQSLTLIATANQGSEATYESGFVIDKFPISRPNLTFSTLTVSNMSPEDSSIYLCSVAGQSNQPQHFGDGTRLSIL.

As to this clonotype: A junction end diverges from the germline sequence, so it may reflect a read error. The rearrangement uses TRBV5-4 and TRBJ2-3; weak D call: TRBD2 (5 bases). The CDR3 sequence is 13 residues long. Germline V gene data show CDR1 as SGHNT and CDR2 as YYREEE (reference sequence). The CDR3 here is CGSSLWTTDTQYF. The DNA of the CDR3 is TGTGGCAGCAGCTTATGGACTACAGATACGCAGTATTTT.

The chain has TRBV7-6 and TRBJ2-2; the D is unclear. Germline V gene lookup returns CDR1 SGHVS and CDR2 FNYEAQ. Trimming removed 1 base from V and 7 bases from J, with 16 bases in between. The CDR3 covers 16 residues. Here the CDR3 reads CASSLGSAVVSGELFF. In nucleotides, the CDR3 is TGTGCCAGCAGCTTAGGGTCAGCCGTCGTCAGCGGGGAGCTGTTTTTT.

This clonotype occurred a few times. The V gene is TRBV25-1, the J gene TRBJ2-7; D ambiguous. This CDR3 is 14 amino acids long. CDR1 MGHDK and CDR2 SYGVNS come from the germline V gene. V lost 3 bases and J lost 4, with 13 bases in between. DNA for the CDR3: TGTGCCAGCAGTGATAACTGGGTACCATACGAGCAGTACTTC. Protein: CASSDNWVPYEQYF.

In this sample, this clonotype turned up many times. CDR3 residues: CASSSILAGGGTQYF. CDR3 DNA sequence: TGTGCCAGCAGTTCCATACTAGCGGGGGGAGGGACCCAGTACTTC. The chain carries TRBV6-5 and TRBJ2-5; 12 bases are a match to TRBD2. This CDR3 contains 15 residues. Looked up from germline, CDR1 is MNHEY and CDR2 is SVGAGI. J was trimmed by 7 bases and V by 4 bases; bases with no gene match: 7.

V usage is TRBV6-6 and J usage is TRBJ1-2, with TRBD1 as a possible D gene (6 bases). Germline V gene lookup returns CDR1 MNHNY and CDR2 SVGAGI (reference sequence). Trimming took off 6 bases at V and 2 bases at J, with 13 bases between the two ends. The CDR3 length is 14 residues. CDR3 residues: CASSKQGTNYGYTF. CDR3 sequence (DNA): TGTGCCAGCAGCAAACAGGGAACAAACTATGGCTACACCTTC.

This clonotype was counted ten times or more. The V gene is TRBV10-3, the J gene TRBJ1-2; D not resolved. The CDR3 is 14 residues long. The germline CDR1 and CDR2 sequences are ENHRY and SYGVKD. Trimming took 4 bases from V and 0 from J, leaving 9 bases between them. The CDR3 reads CAISVGRSNYGYTF. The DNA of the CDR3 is TGTGCCATCAGTGTGGGCCGATCTAACTATGGCTACACCTTC.

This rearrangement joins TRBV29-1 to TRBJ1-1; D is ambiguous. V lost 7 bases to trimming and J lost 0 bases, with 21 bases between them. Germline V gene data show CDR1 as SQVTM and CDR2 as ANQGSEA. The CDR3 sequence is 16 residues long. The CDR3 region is CSGRYVAASMNTEAFF. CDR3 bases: TGCAGCGGTCGCTATGTGGCAGCTTCCATGAACACTGAAGCTTTCTTT.

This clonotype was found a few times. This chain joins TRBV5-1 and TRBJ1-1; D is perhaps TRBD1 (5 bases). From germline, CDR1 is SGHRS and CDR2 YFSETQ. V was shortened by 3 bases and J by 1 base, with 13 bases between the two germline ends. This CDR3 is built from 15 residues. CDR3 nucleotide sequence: TGCGCCAGCAGCTCTACCGGGACCGCGAACACTGAAGCTTTCTTT. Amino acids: CASSSTGTANTEAFF.

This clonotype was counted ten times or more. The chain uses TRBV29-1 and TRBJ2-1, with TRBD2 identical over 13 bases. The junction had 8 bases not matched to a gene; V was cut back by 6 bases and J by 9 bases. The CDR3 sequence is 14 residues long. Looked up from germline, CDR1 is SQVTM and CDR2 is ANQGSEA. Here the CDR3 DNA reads TGCAGCGTGCCACTAGCGGGGGGGTCGAGTGAGCAGTTCTTC. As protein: CSVPLAGGSSEQFF.

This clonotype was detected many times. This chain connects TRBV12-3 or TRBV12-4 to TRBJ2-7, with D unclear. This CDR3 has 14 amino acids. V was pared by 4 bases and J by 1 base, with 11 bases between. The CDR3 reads CASSSWAASYEQYF. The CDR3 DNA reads TGTGCCAGCAGTTCTTGGGCCGCATCCTACGAGCAGTACTTC.

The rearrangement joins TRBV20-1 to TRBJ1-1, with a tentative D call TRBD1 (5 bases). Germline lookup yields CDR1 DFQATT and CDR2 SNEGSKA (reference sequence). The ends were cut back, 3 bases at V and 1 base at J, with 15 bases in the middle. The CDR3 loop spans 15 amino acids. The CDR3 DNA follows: TGCAGTGCTAGTACGCGGGGCAGTTCGAACACTGAAGCTTTCTTT. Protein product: CSASTRGSSNTEAFF.

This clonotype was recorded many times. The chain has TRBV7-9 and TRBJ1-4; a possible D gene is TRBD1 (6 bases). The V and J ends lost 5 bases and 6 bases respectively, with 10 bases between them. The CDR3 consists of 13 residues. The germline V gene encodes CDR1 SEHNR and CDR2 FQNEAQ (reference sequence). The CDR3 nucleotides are TGTGCCAGCAGCCAGGACAGCTATGAAAAACTGTTTTTT. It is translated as CASSQDSYEKLFF.

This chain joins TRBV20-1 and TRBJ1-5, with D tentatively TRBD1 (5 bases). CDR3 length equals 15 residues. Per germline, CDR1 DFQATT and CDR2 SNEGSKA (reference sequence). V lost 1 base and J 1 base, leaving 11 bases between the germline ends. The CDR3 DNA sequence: TGCAGTGCTAGAGCCACAGGTAGAAGCAATCAGCCCCAGCATTTT. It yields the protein CSARATGRSNQPQHF.

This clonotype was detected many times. CDR3 in amino acids: CASSRSGENTGELFF. The CDR3 nucleotides are TGTGCCAGCAGCCGTAGCGGAGAGAACACCGGGGAGCTGTTTTTT. V and J are TRBV12-3 or TRBV12-4 and TRBJ2-2, with TRBD2 as a possible D gene (6 bases). CDR3 length equals 15 residues. Trimming shortened V by 6 bases and J by 1 base, and 12 bases separated the two germline ends.

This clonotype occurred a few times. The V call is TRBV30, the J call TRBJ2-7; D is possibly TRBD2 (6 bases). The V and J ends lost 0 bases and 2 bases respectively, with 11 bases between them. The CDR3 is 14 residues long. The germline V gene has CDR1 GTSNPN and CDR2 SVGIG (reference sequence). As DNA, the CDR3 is TGTGCCTGGAGTGTTGCGGGGCGAACCTACGAGCAGTACTTC. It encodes CAWSVAGRTYEQYF.

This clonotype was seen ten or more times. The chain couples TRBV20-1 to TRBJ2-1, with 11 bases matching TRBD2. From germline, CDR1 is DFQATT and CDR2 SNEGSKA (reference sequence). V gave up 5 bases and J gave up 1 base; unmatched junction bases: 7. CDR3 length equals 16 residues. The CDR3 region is CSAFLAGGGSYNEQFF. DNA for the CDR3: TGCAGTGCTTTCCTAGCGGGGGGAGGGTCCTACAATGAGCAGTTCTTC.

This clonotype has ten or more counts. For the CDR3, the DNA is TGCGCCAGCAGCCAAGACAAGGGGCGCGGGAACTATGGCTACACCTTC. It yields the protein CASSQDKGRGNYGYTF. The chain is built from TRBV4-1 and TRBJ1-2; possibly TRBD1 for D (5 bases). V dropped 0 bases and J dropped 2 bases, with 13 bases sitting between them. This CDR3 is built from 16 residues. The germline V gene encodes CDR1 MGHRA and CDR2 YSYEKL.

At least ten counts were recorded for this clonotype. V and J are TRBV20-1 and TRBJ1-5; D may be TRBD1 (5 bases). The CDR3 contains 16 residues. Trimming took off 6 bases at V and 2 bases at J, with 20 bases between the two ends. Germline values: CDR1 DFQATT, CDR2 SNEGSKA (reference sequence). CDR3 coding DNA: TGCAGTGCCGTTGACAGCCAGGCGGGAGGCAATCAGCCCCAGCATTTT. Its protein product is CSAVDSQAGGNQPQHF.

Here the CDR3 reads CSRRSGNTIYF. The CDR3 region has the DNA TGCAGCCGGCGCTCTGGAAACACCATATATTTT. The genes are TRBV20-1 and TRBJ1-3; the D is unclear. Germline V CDR1 and CDR2: DFQATT, SNEGSKA (reference sequence). The CDR3 consists of 11 residues.

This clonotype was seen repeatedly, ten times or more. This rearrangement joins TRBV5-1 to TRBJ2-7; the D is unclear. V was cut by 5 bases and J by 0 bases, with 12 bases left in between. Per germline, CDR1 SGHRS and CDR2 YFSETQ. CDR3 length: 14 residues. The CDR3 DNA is TGCGCCAGCAGTTTCGGATGGAGCTCCTACGAGCAGTACTTC. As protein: CASSFGWSSYEQYF.

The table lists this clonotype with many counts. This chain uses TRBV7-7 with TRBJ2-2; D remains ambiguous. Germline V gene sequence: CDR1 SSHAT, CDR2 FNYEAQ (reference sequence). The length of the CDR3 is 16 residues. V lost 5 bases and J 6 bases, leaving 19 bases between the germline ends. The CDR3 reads CASSPTSTSTAGELFF. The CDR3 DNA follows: TGTGCCAGCAGCCCAACTTCCACATCCACGGCCGGGGAGCTGTTTTTT.

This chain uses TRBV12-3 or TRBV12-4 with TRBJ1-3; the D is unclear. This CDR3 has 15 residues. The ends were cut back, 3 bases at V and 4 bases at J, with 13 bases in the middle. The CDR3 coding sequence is TGTGCCAGCAGTTTTTCGTACCACGCCGGAAACACCATATATTTT. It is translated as CASSFSYHAGNTIYF.